This TCR beta chain was profiled in a study of cytomegalovirus exposure and HLA in healthy donors. The wider study: Falling in the Caucasian-associated ancestry cluster were about 80% of 398 genotyped donors. Points from the study as a whole: The records held CMV serostatus as the only immune exposure information.

60 Vbeta and 13 Jbeta primers were used in PCR. Libraries were prepared by immunoSEQ multiplex PCR; TCRdb keeps only in-frame clonotypes and omits some of them. Of 85,000 to 130,000 clones detected, approximately 80% appear once; the ten largest clones hold roughly 1.5%. Germline-derived CDR1 and CDR2 are SGHAT and FQNNGV. V shed 5 bases, J shed 4 bases, and the junction held 6 bases outside the gene matches. This CDR3 has 16 amino acids. Remarks on this clone: What it recognizes is unknown.

Source material: PBMCs. This clonotype was sampled from a man in his fifties or sixties in good health and CMV-seronegative. This chain joins TRBV11-2 and TRBJ2-6; 9 bases match TRBD1. CDR3 residues: CASSAYRGPGANVLTF. The CDR3 DNA is TGTGCCAGCAGCGCTTACAGGGGGCCAGGGGCCAACGTCCTGACTTTC.